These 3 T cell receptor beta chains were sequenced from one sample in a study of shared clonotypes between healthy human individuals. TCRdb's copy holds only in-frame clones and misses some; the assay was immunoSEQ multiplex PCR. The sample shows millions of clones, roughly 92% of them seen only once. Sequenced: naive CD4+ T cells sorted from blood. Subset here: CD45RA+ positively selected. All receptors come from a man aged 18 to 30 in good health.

CDR3 sequence (DNA): TGTGCCAGCAGACAGGGGGTCGGATCCTACGAGCAGTACTTC. This translates into CASRQGVGSYEQYF. The genes are TRBV6-5 and TRBJ2-7; 8 positions match TRBD1. The CDR3 extends over 14 amino acids. Trimming at V came to 6 bases and at J to 1 base, leaving 5 bases not matched to a gene. Germline assignment: CDR1 MNHEY and CDR2 SVGAGI.

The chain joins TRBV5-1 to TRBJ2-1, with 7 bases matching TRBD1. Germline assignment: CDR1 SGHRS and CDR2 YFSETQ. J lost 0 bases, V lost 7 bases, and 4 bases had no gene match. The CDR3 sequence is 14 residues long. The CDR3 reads CASWDSSSYNEQFF. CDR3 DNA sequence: TGCGCCAGCTGGGACAGCAGCTCCTACAATGAGCAGTTCTTC.

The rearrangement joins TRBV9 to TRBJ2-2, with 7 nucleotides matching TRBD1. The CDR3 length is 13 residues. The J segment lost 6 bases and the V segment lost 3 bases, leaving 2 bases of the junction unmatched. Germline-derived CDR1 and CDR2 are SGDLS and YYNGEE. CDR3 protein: CASSGGQAGELFF. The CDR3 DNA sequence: TGTGCCAGCAGCGGCGGACAGGCCGGGGAGCTGTTTTTT. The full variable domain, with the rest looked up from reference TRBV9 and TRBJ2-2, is DSGVTQTPKHLITATGQRVTLRCSPRSGDLSVYWYQQSLDQGLQFLIQYYNGEERAKGNILERFSAQQFPDLHSELNLSSLELGDSALYFCASSGGQAGELFFGEGSRLTVL.